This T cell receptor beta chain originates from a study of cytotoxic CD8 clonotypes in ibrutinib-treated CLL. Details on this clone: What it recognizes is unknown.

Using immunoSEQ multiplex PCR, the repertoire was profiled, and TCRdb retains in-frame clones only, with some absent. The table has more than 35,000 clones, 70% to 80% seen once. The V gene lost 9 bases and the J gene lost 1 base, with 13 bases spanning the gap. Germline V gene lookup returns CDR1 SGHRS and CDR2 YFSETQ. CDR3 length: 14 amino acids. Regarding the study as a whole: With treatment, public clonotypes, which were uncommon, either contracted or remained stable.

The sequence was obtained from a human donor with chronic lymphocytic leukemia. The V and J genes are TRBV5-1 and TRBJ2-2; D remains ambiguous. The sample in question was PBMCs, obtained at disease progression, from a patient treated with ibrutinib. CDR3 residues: CATSSGGNTGELFF. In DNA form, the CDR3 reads TGCGCCACCTCCTCGGGTGGGAACACCGGGGAGCTGTTTTTT.